The present T cell receptor (beta chain) was sequenced within a study of spatial heterogeneity in lung cancer. Looked up from germline, CDR1 is SGHTA and CDR2 is FQGNSA. The CDR3 length is 17 residues. The V end lost 0 bases, the J end lost 7 bases, and 18 bases lay between the germline ends. A distinct unique molecular identifier was carried by each TCR cDNA molecule. From the 5' RACE reads, TCRdb called clonotypes with MiXCR, one entry per CDR3 protein. The table lists roughly 9,900 distinct CDR3 sequences, 20% to 25% of them singletons. Time point given: blood at routine non-recurrence follow-up after resection.

Sequenced here: PBMCs, sampled at follow-up. This sequence was found in a female donor with early-stage non-small cell lung cancer. The chain has TRBV7-2 and TRBJ1-4; D unresolved. The CDR3 DNA is TGTGCCAGCAGCTTAGCGAGTGTGGGCCCTGGAAGTGAAAAACTGTTTTTT. The encoded protein is CASSLASVGPGSEKLFF.